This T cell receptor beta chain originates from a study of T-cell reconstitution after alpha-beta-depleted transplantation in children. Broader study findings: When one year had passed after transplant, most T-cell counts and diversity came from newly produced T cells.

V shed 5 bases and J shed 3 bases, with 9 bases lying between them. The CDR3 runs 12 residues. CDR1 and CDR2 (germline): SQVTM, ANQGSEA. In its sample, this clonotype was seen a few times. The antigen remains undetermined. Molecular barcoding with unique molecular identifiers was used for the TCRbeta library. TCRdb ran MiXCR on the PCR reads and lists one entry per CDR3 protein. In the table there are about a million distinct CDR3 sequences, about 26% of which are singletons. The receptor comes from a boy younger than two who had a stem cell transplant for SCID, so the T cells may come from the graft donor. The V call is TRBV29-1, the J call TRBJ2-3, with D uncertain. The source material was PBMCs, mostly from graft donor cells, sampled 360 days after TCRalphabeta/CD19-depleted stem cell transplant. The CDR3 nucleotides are TGCAGCGTTAACCACCCGACAGATACGCAGTATTTT. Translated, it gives CSVNHPTDTQYF.